These 32 T cell receptor beta chains originate from one sample sequenced in a study of shared clonotypes between healthy human individuals. Produced via immunoSEQ multiplex PCR; TCRdb's table is partial and in-frame only. Of approximately 640,000 clones in the sample, roughly 91% were seen once. Sequenced material: memory CD8+ T cells from PBMCs. The sample's subset: CD45RO+ cells pooled with CCR7-negative TemRA cells. The receptor source for this set is a man between 18 and 35 years old in good health. Some clones in this sample may be carry-over from other donors' samples.

This rearrangement joins TRBV27 to TRBJ2-3; D not certain. The germline V gene has CDR1 MNHEY and CDR2 SMNVEV (reference sequence). Trimming left V 2 bases short and J 0 bases short, with 12 bases between. The CDR3 runs 16 residues. This CDR3 is CASSLKPASSTDTQYF. DNA for the CDR3: TGTGCCAGCAGTTTAAAGCCAGCTTCTAGCACAGATACGCAGTATTTT.

This clone was recorded once. The CDR3 here is CASSLRDQETQYF. CDR3 in DNA: TGTGCCAGCAGCCTCCGGGACCAAGAGACCCAGTACTTC. This chain connects TRBV14 to TRBJ2-5; no firm D call. CDR3 size: 13 residues. Deletions cut 4 bases from V and 0 bases from J, with 6 bases between. CDR1 is SGHDN, CDR2 FVKESK, per germline.

Here the CDR3 DNA reads TGTGCCAGCAGTTTATTGTCCGGAACCTATGGCTACACCTTC. This gives the protein CASSLLSGTYGYTF. This chain joins TRBV28 and TRBJ1-2; unclear D gene. The ends were cut back, 1 base at V and 4 bases at J, with 10 bases in the middle. The CDR3 covers 14 residues. Germline V gives CDR1 MDHEN, CDR2 SYDVKM.

The chain employs TRBV25-1 and TRBJ2-7, with D possibly being TRBD1 (5 bases). Germline values: CDR1 MGHDK, CDR2 SYGVNS. Trimming shortened V by 2 bases and J by 2 bases, and 10 bases separated the two germline ends. CDR3 length equals 14 residues. For the CDR3, the DNA is TGTGCCAGCAGTGAAAGGGGTTCGCCCTACGAGCAGTACTTC. This gives the protein CASSERGSPYEQYF.

The genes are TRBV10-3 and TRBJ1-5; D not resolved. This CDR3 comprises 15 residues. Germline V gene sequence: CDR1 ENHRY, CDR2 SYGVKD. The V end was cut by 10 bases, the J end by 0 bases, with 16 bases between. The chain's CDR3 is CATFDGRDSNQPQHF. The CDR3 DNA follows: TGTGCCACCTTCGACGGGCGGGATAGCAATCAGCCCCAGCATTTT.

The J gene is TRBJ1-4, the V gene TRBV6-5; the D gene is possibly TRBD1 (5 bases). Germline V gene lookup returns CDR1 MNHEY and CDR2 SVGAGI. Trimming pared 8 bases from V and 13 bases from J, leaving 14 bases between. The length of the CDR3 is 11 residues. The CDR3 loop reads CASREGAILFF. CDR3 in DNA: TGTGCCAGCCGGGAAGGGGCGATACTGTTTTTT.

The J gene is TRBJ1-2, the V gene TRBV27; possible D gene TRBD1, 6 bases. CDR1 and CDR2 from the germline V gene are MNHEY and SMNVEV (reference sequence). With 8 bases removed from V and 4 bases from J, the gap between germline ends came to 8 bases. This CDR3 has 11 residues. The CDR3 DNA reads as TGTGCCAGCCGGGACACCTATGGCTACACCTTC. Residues: CASRDTYGYTF.

The chain couples TRBV4-2 to TRBJ2-7; D possibly corresponds to TRBD2 (5 bases). The CDR3 consists of 16 residues. Germline lookup yields CDR1 LGHNA and CDR2 YNFKEQ. Deletions cut 4 bases from V and 2 bases from J, with 18 bases between. The CDR3 sequence: CASSPLASGKTYEQYF. The CDR3 nucleotides are TGTGCCAGCAGCCCGCTGGCGTCCGGGAAAACCTACGAGCAGTACTTC.

The chain recombines TRBV19 with TRBJ1-5; possibly TRBD1 for D (5 bases). Trimming took 7 bases from V and 2 from J, leaving 12 bases between them. Germline CDR1 reads LNHDA; CDR2 reads SQIVND (reference sequence). The CDR3 length is 14 residues. The CDR3 nucleotides are TGTGCCAGTATAAGGGGATTTGGCAATCAGCCCCAGCATTTT. This encodes CASIRGFGNQPQHF.

The rearrangement links TRBV7-9 to TRBJ1-2; D is uncertain. V was pared by 5 bases and J by 0 bases, with 13 bases between. Germline loops: CDR1 SEHNR, CDR2 FQNEAQ (reference sequence). The CDR3 runs to 15 residues. Here the CDR3 DNA reads TGTGCCAGCAGCCCACCGACCCTAGCTAACTATGGCTACACCTTC. It is translated as CASSPPTLANYGYTF.

In this sample, this clone turned up once. This chain connects TRBV27 to TRBJ2-7; 8 nucleotides align to TRBD1. Trimming cost V 8 bases and J 9 bases; bases outside gene matches: 3. Germline values: CDR1 MNHEY, CDR2 SMNVEV (reference sequence). This CDR3 spans 10 amino acids. This CDR3 is CASGQGGQYF. The DNA of the CDR3 is TGTGCCAGCGGACAGGGCGGGCAGTACTTC.

The chain joins TRBV2 to TRBJ2-7, with 8 bases identical to TRBD2. Trimming removed 5 bases from V and 3 bases from J; junction bases left unmatched: 12. This CDR3 region has 16 residues. The V gene's germline CDR1 is SNHLY and CDR2 FYNNEI. The CDR3 protein is CASSPRLARRLYEQYF. In DNA form, the CDR3 reads TGTGCCAGCAGTCCCAGACTAGCGCGACGCCTCTACGAGCAGTACTTC.

The chain is built from TRBV7-9 and TRBJ2-2; 11 bases agree with TRBD2. The germline V gene encodes CDR1 SEHNR and CDR2 FQNEAQ (reference sequence). This CDR3 is built from 14 residues. Unmatched junction bases numbered 4, after V lost 4 bases and J lost 9 bases. The DNA for the CDR3 is TGTGCCAGCAGCTCACTAGCGGGAGCCCGGGAGCTGTTTTTT. It codes for CASSSLAGARELFF.

The chain joins TRBV6-5 to TRBJ1-2; tentative D call: TRBD1 (6 bases). Germline values: CDR1 MNHEY, CDR2 SVGAGI. This CDR3 comprises 16 residues. The V end was cut by 4 bases, the J end by 2 bases, with 17 bases between. CDR3 coding DNA: TGTGCCAGCAGTTCCTTACCCGGACAGCGAAACTATGGCTACACCTTC. Its protein product is CASSSLPGQRNYGYTF.

The chain carries TRBV5-6 and TRBJ2-7; 10 bases line up with TRBD1. CDR3 length: 16 amino acids. J was trimmed by 4 bases and V by 2 bases; bases with no gene match: 9. Germline V CDR1 and CDR2: SGHDT, YYEEEE. The CDR3 loop reads CASSLGGGTGDYEQYF. DNA for the CDR3: TGTGCCAGCAGCTTAGGGGGCGGGACAGGGGATTACGAGCAGTACTTC. Based on the CDR3 plus reference TRBV5-6 and TRBJ2-7, the full variable domain is DAGVTQSPTHLIKTRGQQVTLRCSPKSGHDTVSWYQQALGQGPQFIFQYYEEEERQRGNFPDRFSGHQFPNYSSELNVNALLLGDSALYLCASSLGGGTGDYEQYFGPGTRLTVT.

The chain joins TRBV5-1 to TRBJ2-1; 7 bases match TRBD1. The CDR3 runs 14 residues. The germline V gene has CDR1 SGHRS and CDR2 YFSETQ. V lost 4 bases, J lost 3 bases, and 4 bases stayed unmatched. Here the CDR3 reads CASSPGTVYNEQFF. The DNA of the CDR3 is TGCGCCAGCAGCCCCGGGACAGTCTACAATGAGCAGTTCTTC. The whole variable domain, remainder taken from reference TRBV5-1 and TRBJ2-1, is KAGVTQTPRYLIKTRGQQVTLSCSPISGHRSVSWYQQTPGQGLQFLFEYFSETQRNKGNFPGRFSGRQFSNSRSEMNVSTLELGDSALYLCASSPGTVYNEQFFGPGTRLTVL.

CDR3 nucleotide sequence: TGTGCCAGCAGCCTCCGCCTAGCGGGAGATTACAATGAGCAGTTCTTC. Translated, it gives CASSLRLAGDYNEQFF. V is TRBV7-8 and J is TRBJ2-1; 10 nucleotides agree with TRBD2. Trimming took 5 bases from V and 4 from J; bases not matched to a gene: 8. The CDR3 is 16 amino acids. Looked up from germline, CDR1 is SGHVS and CDR2 is FQNEAQ.

The chain combines TRBV28 with TRBJ2-7; D ambiguous. V lost 2 bases to trimming and J lost 1 base, with 6 bases between them. Germline values: CDR1 MDHEN, CDR2 SYDVKM. This CDR3 region has 13 residues. The CDR3 region has the DNA TGTGCCAGCAGTTTAGTCCCATCCTACGAGCAGTACTTC. Translation: CASSLVPSYEQYF.

Comments on this clone: This sample includes further DNA sequences coding for the same CDR3. The J gene is TRBJ2-7, the V gene TRBV27, with TRBD2 identical over 14 bases. The CDR3 is 15 residues long. Germline trimming cut 5 bases from V and 3 bases from J; bases unmatched to any gene: 3. Germline V lookup: CDR1 MNHEY, CDR2 SMNVEV (reference sequence). The CDR3 sequence is CASSPGTSGSYEQYF. The CDR3 coding sequence is TGTGCCAGCAGTCCCGGGACTAGCGGGAGCTACGAGCAGTACTTC.

V usage is TRBV29-1 and J usage is TRBJ2-5, with D maybe TRBD2 (5 bases). The V gene's germline CDR1 is SQVTM and CDR2 ANQGSEA. This CDR3 is 13 amino acids long. V lost 6 bases to trimming and J lost 2 bases, with 13 bases between them. Here the CDR3 reads CSVGSPGQETQYF. The CDR3 DNA reads as TGCAGCGTAGGGAGCCCGGGGCAAGAGACCCAGTACTTC. The complete variable domain, with remaining parts taken from reference TRBV29-1 and TRBJ2-5, reads SAVISQKPSRDICQRGTSLTIQCQVDSQVTMMFWYRQQPGQSLTLIATANQGSEATYESGFVIDKFPISRPNLTFSTLTVSNMSPEDSSIYLCSVGSPGQETQYFGPGTRLLVL.

This chain links TRBV5-8 with TRBJ1-2; no clear D gene. V lost 3 bases, J lost 6 bases, and 6 bases lay in between. From germline, CDR1 is SGHTS and CDR2 YDEGEE. The CDR3 extends over 11 amino acids. This CDR3 reads CASSWADGYTF. The CDR3 nucleotides read TGTGCCAGCAGCTGGGCAGATGGCTACACCTTC.

This clone was seen only once. The J gene is TRBJ2-1, the V gene TRBV11-1, with 7 bases lining up with TRBD2. The V gene end was trimmed by 5 bases and the J gene end by 6 bases; junction bases not matched to a gene: 4. CDR3 length equals 13 residues. The V gene's germline CDR1 is SGHAT and CDR2 FQDESV (reference sequence). CDR3 nucleotides: TGTGCCAGCAGCGAAGGGAGGGGCAATGAGCAGTTCTTC. Translation: CASSEGRGNEQFF.

CDR3: CAWSVFFLRDRGQLDTEAFF. The DNA for the CDR3 is TGTGCCTGGAGTGTATTTTTTCTTAGGGACAGGGGGCAACTCGACACTGAAGCTTTCTTT. V gene TRBV30 combines with J gene TRBJ1-1, with TRBD1 identical over 12 bases. CDR1 is GTSNPN, CDR2 SVGIG, per germline (reference sequence). CDR3 length equals 20 residues. The junction had 17 bases not matched to a gene; V was cut back by 0 bases and J by 3 bases.

The genes are TRBV7-9 and TRBJ2-7; D gene unclear. Trimming left V 5 bases short and J 2 bases short, with 13 bases between. Germline loops: CDR1 SEHNR, CDR2 FQNEAQ (reference sequence). The CDR3 contains 14 residues. The CDR3 region is CASSNTDGTYEQYF. The CDR3 nucleotides are TGTGCCAGCAGCAATACGGACGGAACCTACGAGCAGTACTTC.

This rearrangement joins TRBV7-9 to TRBJ1-2; D perhaps matches TRBD1 (5 bases). Trimming removed 7 bases at V and 3 bases at J, with 12 bases between. This CDR3 comprises 13 residues. The germline V gene has CDR1 SEHNR and CDR2 FQNEAQ (reference sequence). In DNA, the CDR3 is TGTGCCAGCAACGGTGGAGGGGACTATGGCTACACCTTC. It specifies CASNGGGDYGYTF.

The chain employs TRBV6-5 and TRBJ2-3, with no clear D. This CDR3 has 13 amino acids. Trimming removed 4 bases from V and 6 bases from J, with 11 bases in between. CDR1 is MNHEY, CDR2 SVGAGI, per germline. This chain's CDR3 is CASSFGAGDTQYF. CDR3 sequence (DNA): TGTGCCAGCAGTTTTGGTGCCGGTGATACGCAGTATTTT.

The chain has TRBV20-1 and TRBJ2-5; D call uncertain. CDR1 and CDR2 (germline): DFQATT, SNEGSKA (reference sequence). CDR3 size: 11 residues. Deletions cut 0 bases from V and 5 bases from J, with 4 bases between. The CDR3 DNA follows: TGCAGTGCTAGAGATATTGAGACCCAGTACTTC. Amino acids: CSARDIETQYF.

The chain employs TRBV7-3 and TRBJ2-7; D is perhaps TRBD1 (6 bases). Per germline, CDR1 SGHTA and CDR2 FQGTGA. The CDR3 contains 12 residues. V was clipped by 5 bases and J by 4 bases, with 9 bases between them. CDR3 in DNA: TGTGCCAGCAGCATGACAGGATACGAGCAGTACTTC. Translated: CASSMTGYEQYF. Full variable domain (rest looked up from reference TRBV7-3 and TRBJ2-7): GAGVSQTPSNKVTEKGKYVELRCDPISGHTALYWYRQSLGQGPEFLIYFQGTGAADDSGLPNDRFFAVRPEGSVSTLKIQRTERGDSAVYLCASSMTGYEQYFGPGTRLTVT.

The gene calls are TRBV11-1 and TRBJ2-1, with 8 bases aligning to TRBD2. V lost 6 bases and J lost 5; bases outside the gene matches: 6. The CDR3 runs to 14 residues. Germline CDR1 reads SGHAT; CDR2 reads FQDESV (reference sequence). CDR3 residues: CASSLGLANNEQFF. DNA for the CDR3: TGTGCCAGCAGTCTCGGACTAGCAAACAATGAGCAGTTCTTC.

The rearrangement joins TRBV5-6 to TRBJ2-7; a weak D match, TRBD1 (5 bases). V lost 1 base and J 0 bases, leaving 11 bases between the germline ends. CDR3 length equals 15 residues. In germline, CDR1 is SGHDT, CDR2 YYEEEE. The CDR3 bases are TGTGCCAGCAGCTTGAGTAGGGGTTTCTCCTACGAGCAGTACTTC. Protein: CASSLSRGFSYEQYF.

This sequence joins TRBV4-3 and TRBJ1-2; no clear D gene. The CDR3 is 13 residues long. Germline lookup yields CDR1 LGHNA and CDR2 YSLEER. The V end was cut by 0 bases, the J end by 6 bases, with 8 bases between. The chain's CDR3 is CASSQEGGDGYTF. The CDR3 DNA is TGCGCCAGCAGCCAAGAGGGTGGAGATGGCTACACCTTC.

This rearrangement joins TRBV7-9 to TRBJ2-7; D is perhaps TRBD2 (6 bases). Trimming removed 2 bases at V and 5 bases at J, with 19 bases between. Germline V gene lookup returns CDR1 SEHNR and CDR2 FQNEAQ (reference sequence). The CDR3 contains 16 residues. CDR3 sequence: CASSLLRGWGFNEQYF. CDR3 nucleotide sequence: TGTGCCAGCAGCTTATTGCGGGGCTGGGGCTTCAACGAGCAGTACTTC.